One and the same sample provided the 10 T cell receptor beta chains below, sequenced in a study of blood T cell repertoires in COVID-19. Assay: immunoSEQ multiplex PCR; the TCRdb copy retains only in-frame clones and omits some. The table records under 60,000 clones, approximately 89% of them present only once. The specimen was peripheral blood. These receptors all come from a human donor with active COVID-19. The donor label of this sample is uncertain.

The chain carries TRBV6-5 and TRBJ1-1, with 10 bases fitting TRBD1. V shed 10 bases and J 6 bases; nucleotides not matched to a gene: 8. CDR3 length: 13 residues. Germline lookup yields CDR1 MNHEY and CDR2 SVGAGI. The CDR3 loop is CATKTGGRAEAFF. The CDR3 nucleotides read TGTGCCACCAAGACAGGGGGCCGGGCTGAAGCTTTCTTT.

V is TRBV5-8 and J is TRBJ2-2, with D perhaps TRBD1 (5 bases). The CDR3 runs 15 residues. Trimming removed 1 base at V and 5 bases at J, with 12 bases between. Germline V lookup: CDR1 SGHTS, CDR2 YDEGEE. The CDR3 bases are TGTGCCAGCAGCTTGAGACAGATCGTAACCGGGGAGCTGTTTTTT. Protein: CASSLRQIVTGELFF.

The chain recombines TRBV2 with TRBJ2-5, with TRBD2 as a possible D gene (6 bases). V dropped 3 bases and J dropped 7 bases, with 12 bases sitting between them. The CDR3 runs to 13 residues. Germline CDR1 SNHLY, CDR2 FYNNEI. The CDR3 protein is CASSEPSARTQYF. For the CDR3, the DNA is TGTGCCAGCAGTGAGCCTAGCGCGCGGACCCAGTACTTC.

The chain links TRBV7-2 to TRBJ2-6; 11 bases align to TRBD1. Germline V gene sequence: CDR1 SGHTA, CDR2 FQGNSA. After removal of 5 bases from V and 0 bases from J, the junction contained 9 bases not matched to a gene. This CDR3 region has 19 residues. CDR3 coding DNA: TGTGCCAGCAGCCGTCGAAGAGGGACAGGGGGCTCTGGGGCCAACGTCCTGACTTTC. It is translated as CASSRRRGTGGSGANVLTF.

V and J are TRBV2 and TRBJ2-7; 7 bases align to TRBD1. Germline CDR1 is SNHLY and CDR2 is FYNNEI. The CDR3 loop spans 14 amino acids. The V segment lost 1 base and the J segment 4 bases; nucleotides outside the gene matches: 4. The CDR3: CASSEVGTVYEQYF. The CDR3 DNA reads as TGTGCCAGCAGTGAAGTAGGGACAGTGTACGAGCAGTACTTC.

The rearrangement joins TRBV28 to TRBJ2-6; D is possibly TRBD1 (5 bases). Between the trimmed V and J ends, which lost 3 bases and 2 bases, there was a span of 14 bases. The CDR3 is made up of 17 amino acids. Germline V gives CDR1 MDHEN, CDR2 SYDVKM. CDR3 bases: TGTGCCAGCAGTTTGGCAGGGTCTGACACTGGGGCCAACGTCCTGACTTTC. Translation: CASSLAGSDTGANVLTF.

The genes are TRBV29-1 and TRBJ2-7; possibly TRBD1 for D (7 bases). This CDR3 spans 11 amino acids. Germline V lookup: CDR1 SQVTM, CDR2 ANQGSEA. The V and J ends lost 6 bases and 5 bases respectively, with 11 bases between them. The CDR3 DNA follows: TGCAGCGTACTCAGGGGGGACGAGCAGTACTTC. Translating it yields CSVLRGDEQYF.

The chain has TRBV4-1 and TRBJ2-7; 7 nucleotides line up with TRBD1. Germline-derived CDR1 and CDR2 are MGHRA and YSYEKL. V gave up 4 bases and J gave up 3 bases; unmatched junction bases: 9. This CDR3 contains 15 residues. CDR3: CASSREKGGGYEQYF. CDR3 bases: TGCGCCAGCAGCCGAGAAAAAGGGGGCGGCTACGAGCAGTACTTC.

The chain combines TRBV6-2 or TRBV6-3 with TRBJ2-3, with 8 bases aligning to TRBD1. This CDR3 region has 15 residues. V lost 5 bases and J lost 0; bases outside the gene matches: 4. Germline loops: CDR1 MNHEY, CDR2 SVGEGT. CDR3: CASSPGTGSTDTQYF. CDR3 DNA: TGTGCCAGCAGTCCCGGGACAGGTAGCACAGATACGCAGTATTTT.

The rearrangement links TRBV28 to TRBJ1-6, with D perhaps TRBD1 (6 bases). The CDR3 consists of 17 residues. Trimming removed 5 bases from V and 5 bases from J, with 19 bases in between. Germline CDR1 is MDHEN and CDR2 is SYDVKM. CDR3 region: CASSPGGLNHNNSPLHF. CDR3 nucleotides: TGTGCCAGCAGTCCGGGGGGCCTTAACCACAATAATTCACCCCTCCACTTT. The full variable domain, rest sourced from reference TRBV28 and TRBJ1-6, is DVKVTQSSRYLVKRTGEKVFLECVQDMDHENMFWYRQDPGLGLRLIYFSYDVKMKEKGDIPEGYSVSREKKERFSLILESASTNQTSMYLCASSPGGLNHNNSPLHFGNGTRLTVT.